A single sample is the source of the 29 T cell receptor beta chains below, sequenced in a study of blood T cells in healthy people across ages. PCR was performed a second time for about 7 to 11 cycles using a sample-barcoded 5' primer and a J-beta primer mix. TCRdb passed the 5' RACE reads through MiXCR, listing each CDR3 protein once. The sample yields 1.4 million or so distinct CDR3 sequences, approximately 43% seen once. The specimen sequenced was blood. The source is a woman between 18 and 29 years old in good health.

This clonotype was picked up a small number of times. This chain uses TRBV25-1 with TRBJ2-3; 16 bases are shared with TRBD2. Trimming at V came to 3 bases and at J to 4 bases, leaving 4 bases not matched to a gene. The CDR3 sequence is 17 residues long. From germline, CDR1 is MGHDK and CDR2 SYGVNS. The CDR3 bases are TGTGCCAGCAGTGAGGGACTAGCGGGAGGGCCCCCAGATACGCAGTATTTT. It yields the protein CASSEGLAGGPPDTQYF.

This chain joins TRBV27 and TRBJ2-7; TRBD2 aligns across 7 bases. V was clipped by 6 bases and J by 0 bases; unmatched bases: 17. The CDR3 is 18 amino acids. The germline V gene has CDR1 MNHEY and CDR2 SMNVEV (reference sequence). The DNA of the CDR3 is TGTGCCAGCAGCCCTTTATTGGGAGGGCCCTCGGGCTCCTACGAGCAGTACTTC. As protein: CASSPLLGGPSGSYEQYF.

This rearrangement joins TRBV20-1 to TRBJ1-3; unclear D gene. Deletions cut 5 bases from V and 0 bases from J, with 11 bases between. Germline values: CDR1 DFQATT, CDR2 SNEGSKA (reference sequence). This CDR3 comprises 14 residues. DNA of the CDR3: TGCAGTGCTGGTCGAGCGGGCTCTGGAAACACCATATATTTT. Translation: CSAGRAGSGNTIYF.

The chain joins TRBV3-1 to TRBJ1-2; D possibly corresponds to TRBD1 (5 bases). Trimming shortened V by 5 bases and J by 3 bases, and 16 bases separated the two germline ends. This CDR3 region has 15 residues. Per the germline V gene, CDR1 is LGHDT and CDR2 is YNNKEL (reference sequence). The CDR3 sequence is CASSVEGRHDYGYTF. The CDR3, as DNA: TGTGCCAGCAGCGTAGAGGGACGGCATGACTATGGCTACACCTTC.

CDR3 loop: CASSLSSGGAADTQYF. The DNA for the CDR3 is TGTGCCAGCAGTTTATCGTCGGGGGGGGCCGCAGATACGCAGTATTTT. This rearrangement joins TRBV27 to TRBJ2-3; 8 bases line up with TRBD2. The length of the CDR3 is 16 residues. V lost 0 bases and J lost 4; bases outside the gene matches: 6. CDR1 and CDR2 from the germline V gene are MNHEY and SMNVEV (reference sequence).

The chain recombines TRBV18 with TRBJ1-1; D is ambiguous. The CDR3 has 15 amino acids. Per the germline V gene, CDR1 is KGHSH and CDR2 is LQKENI. Trimming removed 4 bases from V and 0 bases from J, with 12 bases in between. The CDR3 nucleotides read TGTGCCAGCTCACATAGTAAGACTGTGAACACTGAAGCTTTCTTT. Translation gives CASSHSKTVNTEAFF.

The chain uses TRBV4-1 and TRBJ2-3, with TRBD2 matching 10 bases. Germline V gene sequence: CDR1 MGHRA, CDR2 YSYEKL. The junction had 7 bases not matched to a gene; V was cut back by 3 bases and J by 7 bases. This CDR3 has 15 residues. Written as DNA, the CDR3 is TGCGCCAGCAGCCATCTCATAGCGGGGGGAAATACGCAGTATTTT. Protein sequence: CASSHLIAGGNTQYF.

This clonotype has only a few counts. This chain joins TRBV6-2 or TRBV6-3 and TRBJ2-5, with unresolved D. V was pared by 5 bases and J by 0 bases, with 16 bases between. CDR3 length: 16 amino acids. CDR1 and CDR2 from the germline V gene are MNHEY and SVGEGT. The CDR3 protein is CASSPMKQTHQETQYF. The CDR3 nucleotides read TGTGCCAGCAGTCCCATGAAGCAAACCCACCAAGAGACCCAGTACTTC.

The chain uses TRBV7-2 and TRBJ1-1; no clear D. Germline CDR1 and CDR2: SGHTA and FQGNSA. CDR3 length: 13 residues. V lost 2 bases and J lost 6, with 10 bases in between. The CDR3 coding sequence is TGTGCCAGCAGCTTAAGACCATCTGCTGAAGCTTTCTTT. Its translation: CASSLRPSAEAFF.

This clonotype was seen only a few times. The chain employs TRBV2 and TRBJ1-1, with D possibly being TRBD1 (5 bases). The germline V gene has CDR1 SNHLY and CDR2 FYNNEI. The CDR3 sequence is 11 residues long. V was cut by 6 bases and J by 7 bases, with 9 bases left in between. CDR3 nucleotides: TGTGCCAGCAGCGACAGCCTTGAAGCTTTCTTT. It translates to CASSDSLEAFF.

The chain uses TRBV18 and TRBJ2-5, with D maybe TRBD1 (6 bases). The tail of the sequence fits TRBJ2-1 better, so the J call may be wrong. Germline V lookup: CDR1 KGHSH, CDR2 LQKENI. This CDR3 spans 17 amino acids. The CDR3 DNA is TGTGCCAGCTCATCCTACTCCGACTTGGGGGCACAAGAGACCCAGTTCTTC. Protein: CASSSYSDLGAQETQFF.

Ten or more counts support this clonotype. This chain connects TRBV7-2 to TRBJ1-2; D unresolved. Germline V gives CDR1 SGHTA, CDR2 FQGNSA. Trimming stripped 3 bases from V and 2 bases from J, with 10 bases between. CDR3 length: 14 amino acids. The CDR3 nucleotides read TGTGCCAGCAGCTTGGGATCGGTGAACTATGGCTACACCTTC. Protein product: CASSLGSVNYGYTF.

This clonotype was picked up a small number of times. This sequence joins TRBV6-1 and TRBJ1-5; 7 bases fit TRBD1. V dropped 5 bases and J dropped 0; count of bases not matched to a gene: 13. This CDR3 contains 18 residues. CDR1 is MNHNS, CDR2 SASEGT, per germline. The CDR3 loop reads CASSKSGQTLYSNQPQHF. CDR3 bases: TGTGCCAGCAGTAAATCGGGACAGACCTTATATAGCAATCAGCCCCAGCATTTT.

This clonotype was picked up many times. V and J are TRBV11-2 and TRBJ2-3; tentatively, D is TRBD1 or TRBD2 (5 bases each). This CDR3 is 16 amino acids long. The germline gives CDR1 SGHAT, CDR2 FQNNGV. V dropped 5 bases and J dropped 4 bases, with 19 bases sitting between them. As DNA, the CDR3 is TGTGCCAGCAGCCTAGGGGAGCCGTTCAGGTCAGATACGCAGTATTTT. It is translated as CASSLGEPFRSDTQYF. Variable domain in full (rest from reference TRBV11-2 and TRBJ2-3): EAGVAQSPRYKIIEKRQSVAFWCNPISGHATLYWYQQILGQGPKLLIQFQNNGVVDDSQLPKDRFSAERLKGVDSTLKIQPAKLEDSAVYLCASSLGEPFRSDTQYFGPGTRLTVL.

The sample holds a few counts of this clonotype. This sequence joins TRBV20-1 and TRBJ2-3, with 13 bases lining up with TRBD2. The V gene end was trimmed by 6 bases and the J gene end by 6 bases; junction bases not matched to a gene: 9. There are 15 residues in the CDR3. From germline, CDR1 is DFQATT and CDR2 SNEGSKA (reference sequence). The CDR3 loop reads CSANRGTSGTDTQYF. CDR3 nucleotide sequence: TGCAGTGCCAACCGTGGGACTAGCGGGACTGATACGCAGTATTTT.

The rearrangement joins TRBV9 to TRBJ2-2; D is unclear. CDR1 and CDR2 from the germline V gene are SGDLS and YYNGEE. The CDR3 contains 11 residues. Between the trimmed V and J ends, which lost 4 bases and 8 bases, there was a span of 6 bases. The CDR3: CASSMAGELFF. The CDR3 region has the DNA TGTGCCAGCAGCATGGCAGGGGAGCTGTTTTTT.

The rearrangement uses TRBV27 and TRBJ2-2, with D unresolved. The germline CDR1 and CDR2 sequences are MNHEY and SMNVEV (reference sequence). V lost 3 bases, J lost 5 bases, and 7 bases lay in between. The CDR3 contains 13 residues. CDR3 nucleotides: TGTGCCAGCAGTTTTATGGAGACCGGGGAGCTGTTTTTT. This sequence encodes CASSFMETGELFF.

There are a few counts of this clonotype. The chain employs TRBV10-3 and TRBJ2-7; D is perhaps TRBD1 (5 bases). Germline CDR1 ENHRY, CDR2 SYGVKD. The CDR3 is 13 residues long. The V end lost 0 bases, the J end lost 6 bases, and 9 bases lay between the germline ends. CDR3 sequence (DNA): TGTGCCATCAGTGAGTCCCCAGGGTCCGAGCAGTACTTC. Protein product: CAISESPGSEQYF.

The chain links TRBV7-2 to TRBJ2-1, with 8 bases identical to TRBD2. With 2 bases clipped from V and 0 bases from J, the junction kept 6 bases outside the gene matches. Germline values: CDR1 SGHTA, CDR2 FQGNSA. The CDR3 length is 17 residues. CDR3 amino acids: CASSLRGRRSSYNEQFF. CDR3 nucleotides: TGTGCCAGCAGCTTACGCGGGAGGAGAAGCTCCTACAATGAGCAGTTCTTC.

This clonotype was seen only a few times. This sequence joins TRBV20-1 and TRBJ2-3; no clear D. CDR1 and CDR2 (germline): DFQATT, SNEGSKA (reference sequence). The length of the CDR3 is 13 residues. The V end lost 6 bases, the J end lost 3 bases, and 13 bases lay between the germline ends. CDR3 loop: CSAMSRVTDTQYF. Written as DNA, the CDR3 is TGCAGTGCCATGTCTAGGGTGACAGATACGCAGTATTTT.

This clonotype showed up just a few times. CDR3 sequence reads: CASSSQGIGNTIYF. The CDR3 DNA is TGTGCCAGCAGTTCCCAGGGGATTGGAAACACCATATATTTT. This chain joins TRBV12-3 or TRBV12-4 and TRBJ1-3, with a tentative D call TRBD1 (6 bases). The V and J ends lost 4 bases and 3 bases respectively, with 10 bases between them. The length of the CDR3 is 14 residues.

This clonotype was seen more than once but under ten times. This sequence joins TRBV12-3 or TRBV12-4 and TRBJ2-1; 10 bases match TRBD2. The CDR3 loop spans 14 amino acids. Trimming took 8 bases from V and 6 from J; bases not matched to a gene: 7. CDR3 in amino acids: CASARASGGNEQFF. The DNA for the CDR3 is TGTGCCAGCGCAAGGGCTAGCGGGGGCAATGAGCAGTTCTTC.

This clonotype was detected only a few times. CDR3 in DNA: TGTGCCAGTAGTCACGGGACCCTCCCGGGGAGTGAGCAGTTCTTC. The encoded protein is CASSHGTLPGSEQFF. The chain joins TRBV19 to TRBJ2-1, with D possibly being TRBD1 or TRBD2 (5 bases each). This CDR3 has 15 residues. Trimming left V 5 bases short and J 9 bases short, with 20 bases between. The germline V gene encodes CDR1 LNHDA and CDR2 SQIVND (reference sequence).

This chain joins TRBV29-1 and TRBJ2-1; D is ambiguous. Germline values: CDR1 SQVTM, CDR2 ANQGSEA. V lost 5 bases and J 5 bases, leaving 10 bases between the germline ends. This CDR3 is built from 12 residues. The CDR3 sequence is CSVSKVDNEQFF. In DNA form, the CDR3 reads TGCAGCGTTTCCAAGGTCGACAATGAGCAGTTCTTC.

This clonotype was observed a few times. The chain joins TRBV29-1 to TRBJ2-1; no clear D. The end of the DNA is better explained by TRBJ2-7, so the J call may be wrong. Germline values: CDR1 SQVTM, CDR2 ANQGSEA. The CDR3 spans 13 residues. As DNA, the CDR3 is TGCAGCGGTCGGTTTGGATCGGCCCGTGAGCAGTACTTC. This translates into CSGRFGSAREQYF.

The V gene is TRBV5-6, the J gene TRBJ2-5; D possibly corresponds to TRBD2 (5 bases). This CDR3 contains 16 residues. The V gene lost 4 bases and the J gene lost 3 bases, with 19 bases spanning the gap. CDR1 SGHDT and CDR2 YYEEEE come from the germline V gene. The CDR3 is CASSRKLGTLKETQYF. The CDR3 DNA follows: TGTGCCAGCAGCCGAAAACTAGGCACCCTCAAAGAGACCCAGTACTTC.

J is TRBJ1-1 and V is TRBV6-5; the D is unclear. Trimming removed 2 bases at V and 3 bases at J, with 13 bases between. Germline CDR1 and CDR2: MNHEY and SVGAGI. There are 15 residues in the CDR3. The CDR3 here is CASSYLGSRDTEAFF. The DNA for the CDR3 is TGTGCCAGCAGTTACCTTGGGTCGAGGGACACTGAAGCTTTCTTT.

In its sample, this clonotype was seen a few times. This chain uses TRBV6-1 with TRBJ1-2; a weak D match, TRBD1 (6 bases). Germline loops: CDR1 MNHNS, CDR2 SASEGT. V was pared by 1 base and J by 4 bases, with 13 bases between. The CDR3 is 15 amino acids. The chain's CDR3 is CASSEDQDSVYGYTF. The CDR3 region has the DNA TGTGCCAGCAGTGAAGATCAGGACAGCGTCTATGGCTACACCTTC.

CDR3 amino acids: CASSELDQETQYF. CDR3 sequence (DNA): TGTGCCAGCAGTGAACTGGACCAAGAGACCCAGTACTTC. The rearrangement joins TRBV25-1 to TRBJ2-5; D not certain. Germline assignment: CDR1 MGHDK and CDR2 SYGVNS. The CDR3 contains 13 residues. V was clipped by 2 bases and J by 0 bases, with 4 bases between them.